A selection of T cell receptor beta chains follows, all from one sample in a study of blood T cell repertoires in COVID-19. Repertoires were generated with immunoSEQ multiplex PCR, while TCRdb's copy carries only in-frame clones and drops some. This sample has about 210,000 clones; 75% to 90% occur once, and the top ten carry about 5%. The sequenced sample was peripheral blood. All receptors come from a woman aged 40 to 55 with acute or convalescent COVID-19. Each CDR3 is given with its conserved first and last residue. Fields, in order: J gene, clone size, D gene, V gene, CDR3 protein, CDR3 DNA. The D gene is left open where the match is weak. Expanded clones get a size class; other rows say once, few or many, or leave the size out.

j_call: TRBJ1-1
clone_size: NA
d_call: TRBD1
v_call: TRBV24-1
cdr3_aa: CATSDGDRGNTEAFF
cdr3_nt: TGTGCCACCAGTGATGGGGACAGGGGGAACACTGAAGCTTTCTTT

j_call: TRBJ1-2
clone_size: NA
d_call: TRBD1
v_call: TRBV7-3
cdr3_aa: CANPVDRANYGYTF
cdr3_nt: TGTGCCAACCCGGTGGACAGGGCTAACTATGGCTACACCTTC

j_call: TRBJ2-1
clone_size: few
d_call: NA
v_call: TRBV15
cdr3_aa: CATSSAPGRGGDEQFF
cdr3_nt: TGTGCCACCAGCAGTGCACCGGGACGGGGCGGGGATGAGCAGTTCTTC

j_call: TRBJ2-6
clone_size: NA
d_call: NA
v_call: TRBV27
cdr3_aa: CASSVRASGANVLTF
cdr3_nt: TGTGCCAGCAGCGTCAGGGCATCTGGGGCCAACGTCCTGACTTTC

j_call: TRBJ1-6
clone_size: NA
d_call: NA
v_call: TRBV28
cdr3_aa: CASGATGRPSSYNSPLHF
cdr3_nt: TGTGCCAGCGGAGCGACAGGACGCCCCAGCTCCTATAATTCACCCCTCCACTTT

j_call: TRBJ1-2
clone_size: few
d_call: TRBD1
v_call: TRBV14
cdr3_aa: CASSQNRGFYGYTF
cdr3_nt: TGTGCCAGCAGCCAAAACAGGGGCTTCTATGGCTACACCTTC

j_call: TRBJ2-1
clone_size: NA
d_call: TRBD2
v_call: TRBV18
cdr3_aa: CASSPLPFASGGNNEQFF
cdr3_nt: TGTGCCAGCTCACCCCTCCCTTTTGCTAGCGGGGGAAACAATGAGCAGTTCTTC

j_call: TRBJ1-5
clone_size: NA
d_call: TRBD1
v_call: TRBV6-6
cdr3_aa: CASSDRVEQPQHF
cdr3_nt: TGTGCCAGCAGCGACAGGGTGGAGCAGCCCCAGCATTTT

j_call: TRBJ1-2
clone_size: NA
d_call: NA
v_call: TRBV6-5
cdr3_aa: CASRGRGSANYGYTF
cdr3_nt: TGTGCCAGCAGGGGGCGGGGGTCAGCTAACTATGGCTACACCTTC

j_call: TRBJ1-5
clone_size: few
d_call: TRBD1
v_call: TRBV2
cdr3_aa: CASLEATGPLPQHF
cdr3_nt: TGTGCCAGCTTGGAGGCGACAGGGCCTTTGCCCCAGCATTTT

j_call: TRBJ1-2
clone_size: NA
d_call: TRBD1
v_call: TRBV3-1/TRBV3-2
cdr3_aa: CASSQVDRAGYGYTF
cdr3_nt: TGTGCCAGCAGCCAAGTAGACAGGGCGGGCTATGGCTACACCTTC

j_call: TRBJ1-2
clone_size: NA
d_call: NA
v_call: TRBV19
cdr3_aa: CASSPSRTDYGYTF
cdr3_nt: TGTGCCAGTAGTCCCTCACGGACAGACTATGGCTACACCTTC

j_call: TRBJ2-3
clone_size: NA
d_call: NA
v_call: TRBV7-2
cdr3_aa: CASSLVGGGPSDTQYF
cdr3_nt: TGTGCCAGCAGCTTAGTTGGGGGGGGGCCCTCAGATACGCAGTATTTT

j_call: TRBJ2-3
clone_size: NA
d_call: TRBD2
v_call: TRBV6-5
cdr3_aa: CASSPREGRADTQYF
cdr3_nt: TGTGCCAGCAGTCCCAGGGAGGGGCGCGCAGATACGCAGTATTTT

j_call: TRBJ1-5
clone_size: NA
d_call: TRBD1
v_call: TRBV27
cdr3_aa: CASSLPATGGRGPQHF
cdr3_nt: TGTGCCAGCAGTTTACCTGCCACAGGGGGTCGTGGGCCCCAGCATTTT

j_call: TRBJ2-1
clone_size: NA
d_call: TRBD2
v_call: TRBV12-5
cdr3_aa: CASGRLAGIKNEQFF
cdr3_nt: TGTGCTAGTGGCCGACTAGCGGGGATTAAAAATGAGCAGTTCTTC

j_call: TRBJ1-4
clone_size: NA
d_call: TRBD1
v_call: TRBV10-3
cdr3_aa: CAIKPDRGVWNEKLFF
cdr3_nt: TGTGCCATCAAGCCGGACAGGGGGGTCTGGAATGAAAAACTGTTTTTT

j_call: TRBJ1-4
clone_size: once
d_call: NA
v_call: TRBV29-1
cdr3_aa: CSVQRRTNEKLFF
cdr3_nt: TGCAGCGTTCAGCGGCGGACTAATGAAAAACTGTTTTTT

j_call: TRBJ2-5
clone_size: NA
d_call: NA
v_call: TRBV12-5
cdr3_aa: CASELDQETQYF
cdr3_nt: TGTGCTAGTGAACTAGATCAAGAGACCCAGTACTTC

j_call: TRBJ1-2
clone_size: NA
d_call: NA
v_call: TRBV12-3/TRBV12-4
cdr3_aa: CASSWGGKGYTF
cdr3_nt: TGTGCCAGCAGTTGGGGGGGGAAAGGCTACACCTTC

j_call: TRBJ1-5
clone_size: NA
d_call: NA
v_call: TRBV18
cdr3_aa: CASSPTEGLQPQHF
cdr3_nt: TGTGCCAGCTCACCGACAGAAGGGCTTCAGCCCCAGCATTTT

j_call: TRBJ1-1
clone_size: NA
d_call: TRBD1
v_call: TRBV12-3/TRBV12-4
cdr3_aa: CASRRDSNTEAFF
cdr3_nt: TGTGCCAGCAGACGGGACAGTAACACTGAAGCTTTCTTT

j_call: TRBJ1-2
clone_size: NA
d_call: NA
v_call: TRBV30
cdr3_aa: CAWSEQGYGYTF
cdr3_nt: TGTGCCTGGAGTGAACAGGGCTATGGCTACACCTTC

j_call: TRBJ1-2
clone_size: NA
d_call: NA
v_call: TRBV18
cdr3_aa: CASSPGQGTNYGYTF
cdr3_nt: TGTGCCAGCTCACCGGGGCAGGGCACTAACTATGGCTACACCTTC

j_call: TRBJ1-6
clone_size: NA
d_call: TRBD1
v_call: TRBV5-1
cdr3_aa: CASSPGQGRSPLHF
cdr3_nt: TGCGCCAGCAGCCCGGGACAGGGTCGTTCACCCCTCCACTTT

j_call: TRBJ2-3
clone_size: NA
d_call: TRBD1
v_call: TRBV5-6
cdr3_aa: CASKGARDTQYF
cdr3_nt: TGTGCCAGCAAGGGGGCCAGGGATACGCAGTATTTT

j_call: TRBJ2-3
clone_size: NA
d_call: NA
v_call: TRBV4-2
cdr3_aa: CASSQGTGVRYRTDTQYF
cdr3_nt: TGTGCCAGCAGCCAAGGGACGGGGGTACGGTACCGCACAGATACGCAGTATTTT

j_call: TRBJ1-4
clone_size: few
d_call: NA
v_call: TRBV16
cdr3_aa: CASSQSARASEKLFF
cdr3_nt: TGTGCCAGCAGCCAATCCGCCAGGGCGAGTGAAAAACTGTTTTTT

j_call: TRBJ1-1
clone_size: NA
d_call: NA
v_call: TRBV9
cdr3_aa: CASSVARGGTEAFF
cdr3_nt: TGTGCCAGCAGCGTAGCCAGGGGCGGCACTGAAGCTTTCTTT

j_call: TRBJ1-1
clone_size: NA
d_call: NA
v_call: TRBV24-1
cdr3_aa: CATSATGKDTEAFF
cdr3_nt: TGTGCCACCAGTGCAACAGGGAAGGACACTGAAGCTTTCTTT

j_call: TRBJ2-3
clone_size: NA
d_call: NA
v_call: TRBV14
cdr3_aa: CASSRATTDTQYF
cdr3_nt: TGTGCCAGCAGCCGGGCTACCACAGATACGCAGTATTTT

j_call: TRBJ1-4
clone_size: NA
d_call: TRBD1
v_call: TRBV5-1
cdr3_aa: CASSLAAGGIREKLFF
cdr3_nt: TGCGCCAGCAGCTTGGCGGCAGGGGGCATAAGAGAAAAACTGTTTTTT

j_call: TRBJ2-3
clone_size: NA
d_call: NA
v_call: TRBV29-1
cdr3_aa: CSVEVTEADTQYF
cdr3_nt: TGCAGCGTTGAAGTGACAGAGGCAGATACGCAGTATTTT

j_call: TRBJ1-6
clone_size: NA
d_call: TRBD1
v_call: TRBV7-9
cdr3_aa: CASSLHLGQGNSPLHF
cdr3_nt: TGTGCCAGCAGCTTACACCTAGGACAGGGGAATTCACCCCTCCACTTT

j_call: TRBJ1-5
clone_size: NA
d_call: TRBD1
v_call: TRBV19
cdr3_aa: CAAGTGDSNQPQHF
cdr3_nt: TGTGCCGCCGGGACAGGGGATAGCAATCAGCCCCAGCATTTT

j_call: TRBJ2-3
clone_size: NA
d_call: TRBD2
v_call: TRBV7-9
cdr3_aa: CASSLGTSGGVPDTQYF
cdr3_nt: TGTGCCAGCAGCTTAGGGACTAGCGGGGGGGTCCCAGATACGCAGTATTTT

j_call: TRBJ2-2
clone_size: NA
d_call: TRBD2
v_call: TRBV2
cdr3_aa: CASGISGAAGELFF
cdr3_nt: TGTGCCAGCGGGATTAGCGGGGCGGCCGGGGAGCTGTTTTTT